This is a list of T cell receptor beta chains from one sample in a study of Ad26.COV2.S vaccination and SARS-CoV-2 variants. TCRdb keeps only in-frame clones here, not all; method: immunoSEQ multiplex PCR. Among about 350,000 clones listed, around nine tenths were seen once. Sequenced material: peripheral blood, taken in a trial of Ad26.COV2.S vaccine versus placebo. All receptors derive from a person aged 18 to 65 who received the Ad26.COV2.S COVID-19 vaccine or a placebo. The CDR3 runs from the conserved cysteine through the conserved F or W. Fields, in order: clone size, V gene, CDR3 length, J gene, D gene, CDR3 DNA, CDR3 protein. D genes are given only for firm matches. The size of a clone is reported for some rows only, either as once, few or many, or as a class for expanded clones.

abundance: -
v_gene: TRBV4-3
len: 15
j_gene: TRBJ1-5
d_gene: -
CDR3nt: TGCGCCAGCAGCCAGGACCGACAGGCTAATCAGCCCCAGCATTTT
CDR3aa: CASSQDRQANQPQHF

abundance: -
v_gene: TRBV6-5
len: 14
j_gene: TRBJ2-7
d_gene: TRBD1
CDR3nt: TGTGCCAGCAGTTACGACGGACAGGGAAACGAGCAGTACTTC
CDR3aa: CASSYDGQGNEQYF

abundance: once
v_gene: TRBV12-3/TRBV12-4
len: 13
j_gene: TRBJ1-2
d_gene: -
CDR3nt: TGTGCCAGCAGTTTGGAAACTTTGGATGGCTACACCTTC
CDR3aa: CASSLETLDGYTF

abundance: -
v_gene: TRBV27
len: 20
j_gene: TRBJ2-3
d_gene: -
CDR3nt: TGTGCCAGCAGTCCGGCTAGGACTGTGGACTTTCGGGAAAGCACAGATACGCAGTATTTT
CDR3aa: CASSPARTVDFRESTDTQYF

abundance: -
v_gene: TRBV5-1
len: 15
j_gene: TRBJ1-2
d_gene: -
CDR3nt: TGCGCCAGCAGCACTGAAGGGGGGACCTCTTATGGCTACACCTTC
CDR3aa: CASSTEGGTSYGYTF

abundance: -
v_gene: TRBV6-5
len: 14
j_gene: TRBJ2-7
d_gene: TRBD2
CDR3nt: TGTGCCAGCAGAGATAGCGGGAGGGCTTACGAGCAGTACTTC
CDR3aa: CASRDSGRAYEQYF

abundance: -
v_gene: TRBV10-3
len: 15
j_gene: TRBJ1-1
d_gene: -
CDR3nt: TGTGCCATCAGTGACCCTAGTGGGGGACCCATTGAAGCTTTCTTT
CDR3aa: CAISDPSGGPIEAFF

abundance: -
v_gene: TRBV24-1
len: 16
j_gene: TRBJ2-2
d_gene: -
CDR3nt: TGTGCCACCAGTGATGCACAAGCAAAAAACACCGGGGAGCTGTTTTTT
CDR3aa: CATSDAQAKNTGELFF

abundance: -
v_gene: TRBV6-2/TRBV6-3
len: 14
j_gene: TRBJ1-5
d_gene: -
CDR3nt: TGTGCCAGCAGTCAAATCGGTGGACGGGAGCCCCAGCATTTT
CDR3aa: CASSQIGGREPQHF

abundance: -
v_gene: TRBV5-1
len: 17
j_gene: TRBJ2-3
d_gene: TRBD1
CDR3nt: TGCGCCAGCAGCTTGGCCCTGCAGGGGGCAGGCACAGATACGCAGTATTTT
CDR3aa: CASSLALQGAGTDTQYF

abundance: -
v_gene: TRBV19
len: 14
j_gene: TRBJ1-2
d_gene: TRBD1
CDR3nt: TGTGCCAGTAGTACACAACAGGGGGCCGGTGGCTACACCTTC
CDR3aa: CASSTQQGAGGYTF

abundance: -
v_gene: TRBV7-8
len: 16
j_gene: TRBJ2-5
d_gene: TRBD2
CDR3nt: TGTGCCAGCAGCTCCGGACTAGCGGGGGGAAAGGAGACCCAGTACTTC
CDR3aa: CASSSGLAGGKETQYF

abundance: -
v_gene: TRBV11-2
len: 11
j_gene: TRBJ2-3
d_gene: TRBD2
CDR3nt: TGTGCCAGCAGCTTAGCGGGGGGACAGTATTTT
CDR3aa: CASSLAGGQYF

abundance: -
v_gene: TRBV4-3
len: 17
j_gene: TRBJ2-3
d_gene: TRBD2
CDR3nt: TGCGCCAGCAGACTTACGCGTAGCGGGGAGGGCACAGATACGCAGTATTTT
CDR3aa: CASRLTRSGEGTDTQYF

abundance: -
v_gene: TRBV10-1
len: 15
j_gene: TRBJ2-1
d_gene: TRBD2
CDR3nt: TGCGCCAGCAGTGAGGGACTAGCGGGAGAGAATGAGCAGTTCTTC
CDR3aa: CASSEGLAGENEQFF

abundance: -
v_gene: TRBV28
len: 12
j_gene: TRBJ1-2
d_gene: -
CDR3nt: TGTGCCAGCAGTGCAGGGGTAGTGGGCTACACCTTC
CDR3aa: CASSAGVVGYTF

abundance: -
v_gene: TRBV7-3
len: 13
j_gene: TRBJ2-5
d_gene: -
CDR3nt: TGTGCCAGCAGCTTAGGTGGGGGAGAGACCCAGTACTTC
CDR3aa: CASSLGGGETQYF

abundance: -
v_gene: TRBV7-2
len: 14
j_gene: TRBJ1-1
d_gene: -
CDR3nt: TGTGCCAGCAGCTTAACAGGGCTGCGGACTGAAGCTTTCTTT
CDR3aa: CASSLTGLRTEAFF

abundance: -
v_gene: TRBV5-1
len: 16
j_gene: TRBJ2-1
d_gene: TRBD2
CDR3nt: TGCGCCAGCAGCTTGGTCGGTAGCGGGAGTGGTAATGAGCAGTTCTTC
CDR3aa: CASSLVGSGSGNEQFF

abundance: -
v_gene: TRBV7-3
len: 13
j_gene: TRBJ2-2
d_gene: TRBD1
CDR3nt: TGTGCCAGCAGCGCCACAGGGGCCGGGGAGCTGTTTTTT
CDR3aa: CASSATGAGELFF

abundance: -
v_gene: TRBV2
len: 13
j_gene: TRBJ2-1
d_gene: -
CDR3nt: TGTGCCAGCAGTGAAAGAGAGGACAATGAGCAGTTCTTC
CDR3aa: CASSEREDNEQFF

abundance: -
v_gene: TRBV28
len: 16
j_gene: TRBJ2-7
d_gene: TRBD2
CDR3nt: TGTGCCAGCCGACCTGAGGCGGGAGACTTCCCCTACGAGCAGTACTTC
CDR3aa: CASRPEAGDFPYEQYF

abundance: -
v_gene: TRBV3-1/TRBV3-2
len: 14
j_gene: TRBJ1-2
d_gene: -
CDR3nt: TGTGCCAGCAGCCAAGATCTTCGGACAGTCCGCTACACCTTC
CDR3aa: CASSQDLRTVRYTF

abundance: -
v_gene: TRBV7-2
len: 15
j_gene: TRBJ2-1
d_gene: -
CDR3nt: TGTGCCAGCAGCTCCGCGGGATACTCCTACAATGAGCAGTTCTTC
CDR3aa: CASSSAGYSYNEQFF

abundance: -
v_gene: TRBV5-4
len: 16
j_gene: TRBJ2-5
d_gene: TRBD2
CDR3nt: TGTGCCAGCAGCTCTGGGACTAGCGGGTACCAAGAGACCCAGTACTTC
CDR3aa: CASSSGTSGYQETQYF

abundance: -
v_gene: TRBV9
len: 15
j_gene: TRBJ1-2
d_gene: -
CDR3nt: TGTGCCAGCAGCGGGGCGGGAGGACAGCTCGTGGGCTACACCTTC
CDR3aa: CASSGAGGQLVGYTF

abundance: few
v_gene: TRBV6-1
len: 16
j_gene: TRBJ1-1
d_gene: -
CDR3nt: TGTGCCAGCAGTGAGGGCCCCGCAGATGGGGACACTGAAGCTTTCTTT
CDR3aa: CASSEGPADGDTEAFF

abundance: -
v_gene: TRBV11-2
len: 16
j_gene: TRBJ2-7
d_gene: -
CDR3nt: TGTGCCAGCAGCTTAGGAATTCGGGGAGCTTCCTACGAGCAGTACTTC
CDR3aa: CASSLGIRGASYEQYF

abundance: -
v_gene: TRBV6-2/TRBV6-3
len: 15
j_gene: TRBJ2-1
d_gene: TRBD2
CDR3nt: TGTGCCAGCAGTTTCCACACTAGCGGGGGCCTTGAGCAGTTCTTC
CDR3aa: CASSFHTSGGLEQFF

abundance: -
v_gene: TRBV9
len: 13
j_gene: TRBJ2-7
d_gene: -
CDR3nt: TGTGCCAGCAGCGTAGACGGTGCCTACGAGCAGTACTTC
CDR3aa: CASSVDGAYEQYF

abundance: -
v_gene: TRBV3-1/TRBV3-2
len: 13
j_gene: TRBJ1-1
d_gene: -
CDR3nt: TGTGCCAGCAGCCAGGGTATCAACACTGAAGCTTTCTTT
CDR3aa: CASSQGINTEAFF

abundance: -
v_gene: TRBV5-1
len: 15
j_gene: TRBJ2-3
d_gene: -
CDR3nt: TGCGCCAGCAGCTTGACGAGGGCTCGCACAGATACGCAGTATTTT
CDR3aa: CASSLTRARTDTQYF

abundance: -
v_gene: TRBV6-5
len: 15
j_gene: TRBJ2-7
d_gene: -
CDR3nt: TGTGCCAGCACCTCTCCCCGGGGGCCCCCCTACGAGCAGTACTTC
CDR3aa: CASTSPRGPPYEQYF

abundance: -
v_gene: TRBV19
len: 14
j_gene: TRBJ1-5
d_gene: -
CDR3nt: TGTGCCAGTAGTATGGAACAGGGCAATCAGCCCCAGCATTTT
CDR3aa: CASSMEQGNQPQHF

abundance: -
v_gene: TRBV6-1
len: 15
j_gene: TRBJ1-4
d_gene: TRBD1
CDR3nt: TGTGCCAGCAGTGAAATTCGGCAGGGGGGTGAAAAACTGTTTTTT
CDR3aa: CASSEIRQGGEKLFF

abundance: -
v_gene: TRBV11-1
len: 15
j_gene: TRBJ2-7
d_gene: -
CDR3nt: TGTGCCAGCAGCTCCCAGAGGGGGAGCTCCTACGAGCAGTACTTC
CDR3aa: CASSSQRGSSYEQYF

abundance: -
v_gene: TRBV4-3
len: 17
j_gene: TRBJ1-6
d_gene: TRBD1
CDR3nt: TGCGCCAGCAGTCAAGTACCGGACAGGGGGTTAAATTCACCCCTCCACTTT
CDR3aa: CASSQVPDRGLNSPLHF

abundance: -
v_gene: TRBV19
len: 16
j_gene: TRBJ1-1
d_gene: TRBD1
CDR3nt: TGTGCCAGTAGTCCGCGGACAGGGGCCACTAGCACTGAAGCTTTCTTT
CDR3aa: CASSPRTGATSTEAFF

abundance: -
v_gene: TRBV6-4
len: 15
j_gene: TRBJ2-7
d_gene: -
CDR3nt: TGTGCCAGCAGTCCTGTGCCCCAGGGGATGTACGAGCAGTACTTC
CDR3aa: CASSPVPQGMYEQYF

abundance: -
v_gene: TRBV18
len: 13
j_gene: TRBJ1-2
d_gene: -
CDR3nt: TGTGCCAGCTCATCTAGGGGTGACTATGGCTACACCTTC
CDR3aa: CASSSRGDYGYTF

abundance: -
v_gene: TRBV5-1
len: 12
j_gene: TRBJ2-1
d_gene: -
CDR3nt: TGCGCCAGCAGCACCGGACACCATGAGCAGTTCTTC
CDR3aa: CASSTGHHEQFF

abundance: -
v_gene: TRBV7-2
len: 15
j_gene: TRBJ1-2
d_gene: TRBD1
CDR3nt: TGTGCCAGCAGCCCTCCGGGACAGGGACGTTATGGCTACACCTTC
CDR3aa: CASSPPGQGRYGYTF

abundance: -
v_gene: TRBV5-1
len: 15
j_gene: TRBJ1-1
d_gene: TRBD1
CDR3nt: TGCGCCAGCAGCACCGGACAGGGAAAGGCCACTGAAGCTTTCTTT
CDR3aa: CASSTGQGKATEAFF

abundance: -
v_gene: TRBV28
len: 14
j_gene: TRBJ2-4
d_gene: -
CDR3nt: TGTGCCACCACCAGGGGTATAGCCAAAAACATTCAGTACTTC
CDR3aa: CATTRGIAKNIQYF

abundance: -
v_gene: TRBV7-6
len: 14
j_gene: TRBJ2-7
d_gene: TRBD1
CDR3nt: TGTGCCAGCAGCCTCGGACAGGGGGGTGGCGAGCAGTACTTC
CDR3aa: CASSLGQGGGEQYF

abundance: -
v_gene: TRBV28
len: 17
j_gene: TRBJ2-3
d_gene: TRBD1
CDR3nt: TGTGCCAGCAGTTTGCCACAGGGGGCTGGCTGGGCAGATACGCAGTATTTT
CDR3aa: CASSLPQGAGWADTQYF